This T cell receptor (beta chain) was sequenced during a study of STAT5B mutations in CD4+ large granular lymphocyte leukemia. Healthy controls were blood donor buffy coats. A note on this clone: The antigen is undetermined.

With V trimmed by 8 bases and J by 5 bases, 13 bases remained unmatched. This CDR3 comprises 16 residues. The V gene's germline CDR1 is SNHLY and CDR2 FYNNEI. TCRdb's table, derived via immunoSEQ multiplex PCR, lists solely in-frame clones and lacks some. The data contain around 48,000 clones, roughly two thirds of them seen just once; the ten biggest clones take up 1.5%. Findings of the study overall: 25% of private leukemic clonotypes occurred rarely in other patients' non-leukemic repertoires. Compared with healthy controls (2/35), patient top clones favored TRBV06 (8/27).

This TCR was recovered from a human donor in good health. The sample comprised CD4+ T cells from blood buffy coats. The V call is TRBV2, the J call TRBJ1-5; 9 bases align to TRBD1. Here the CDR3 reads CASGSGTGLWDQPQHF. CDR3 in DNA: TGTGCCAGCGGATCCGGGACAGGGTTGTGGGATCAGCCCCAGCATTTT.